The source of this T cell receptor (beta chain) is a study of T-cell memory formation after mild COVID-19. Turning to the study itself: In these data, TCR clusters were largely donor specific. Study-level results: Most CD4+ clones that shrank were in CM and EM, while CD8+ ones turned up in EMRA.

TCRdb analysed the 5' RACE reads with MiXCR anew, one entry per CDR3 protein. The repertoire holds hundreds of thousands of distinct CDR3 sequences, with more than 15% as singletons. With regard to this clonotype: The antigen is undetermined.

The material sequenced was PBMCs or a T cell subset sorted from them (not recorded which). The receptor comes from an adult woman who had mild COVID-19 (a few samples of this study predate the infection). Cell type and time point are not known.

In nucleotides, the CDR3 is TGCGCCAGCAGCCTCTATACAGGGTCCGGGGCCAACGTCCTGACTTTC. Amino acid sequence: CASSLYTGSGANVLTF. The chain recombines TRBV4-1 with TRBJ2-6, with D perhaps TRBD1 (6 bases). This CDR3 is built from 16 residues. V was cut by 4 bases and J by 4 bases, with 14 bases left in between. Germline CDR1 and CDR2: MGHRA and YSYEKL.